The sequence of this TCR beta chain was determined in a study of cytotoxic CD8 clonotypes in ibrutinib-treated CLL. Germline V CDR1 and CDR2: SNHLY, FYNNEI. This CDR3 is 14 amino acids long. After removal of 9 bases from V and 5 bases from J, the junction contained 8 bases not matched to a gene. Assay: immunoSEQ multiplex PCR; the TCRdb copy retains only in-frame clones and omits some. The sample holds tens of thousands of clones; roughly 85% are singletons and the top ten take less than 45%. The chain employs TRBV2 and TRBJ2-1, with TRBD2 matching 9 bases. Sequencing was performed on PBMCs, taken after 24 months of ibrutinib treatment. The origin of this receptor is a human donor with chronic lymphocytic leukemia. CDR3 in amino acids: CARQRREGNNEQFF. DNA for the CDR3: TGTGCCAGGCAGAGGCGGGAGGGAAACAATGAGCAGTTCTTC.